The 32 T cell receptor beta chains in this list originate from one sample, sequenced in a study of cytomegalovirus exposure and HLA in healthy donors. Amplification used 60 Vbeta primers and 13 Jbeta primers. Method: immunoSEQ multiplex PCR; TCRdb's copy keeps in-frame clones and lacks some. Of fewer than 300,000 clones in the sample, 86% were seen once. Sequencing was done on a sample of PBMCs. The source is a man between 35 and 55 years old in good health and CMV-seropositive.

The V call is TRBV2, the J call TRBJ2-2, with TRBD2 matching over 8 bases. CDR3 length equals 15 residues. The J segment lost 4 bases and the V segment lost 2 bases, leaving 3 bases of the junction unmatched. Per the germline V gene, CDR1 is SNHLY and CDR2 is FYNNEI. The CDR3 coding sequence is TGTGCCAGCAGTGAACGGACTAGCATCACCGGGGAGCTGTTTTTT. Its translation is CASSERTSITGELFF.

This chain connects TRBV28 to TRBJ1-2; TRBD1 matches 8 bases. From germline, CDR1 is MDHEN and CDR2 SYDVKM. J gave up 8 bases and V 6 bases, and 8 bases lay outside the gene matches. The CDR3 length is 13 residues. CDR3 bases: TGTGCCAGCAGATGGGGGACAGGCGACGGCTACACCTTC. This gives the protein CASRWGTGDGYTF.

The CDR3 DNA follows: TGTGCCAGCAGTTGGGCCAGGGGGCGCGGGGAGACCCAGTACTTC. Residues: CASSWARGRGETQYF. This chain connects TRBV28 to TRBJ2-5; the match to TRBD1 covers 8 bases. The trim removed 4 bases at V and 5 bases at J, leaving 9 bases unmatched. The length of the CDR3 is 15 residues. Germline values: CDR1 MDHEN, CDR2 SYDVKM.

The V gene is TRBV30, the J gene TRBJ1-6, with 7 bases aligning to TRBD1. The CDR3 loop spans 15 amino acids. V was clipped by 4 bases and J by 10 bases; unmatched bases: 13. Germline lookup yields CDR1 GTSNPN and CDR2 SVGIG (reference sequence). The CDR3, as DNA: TGTGCCTGGACCAGGGATGACAGGGTAAACTCACCCCTCCACTTT. It translates to CAWTRDDRVNSPLHF.

V is TRBV7-6 and J is TRBJ2-5; no definite D call. Germline V gene data show CDR1 as SGHVS and CDR2 as FNYEAQ. The CDR3 extends over 15 amino acids. V lost 0 bases and J lost 7, with 15 bases in between. CDR3 sequence reads: CASSLASQVLRTQYF. The CDR3 DNA follows: TGTGCCAGCAGCTTAGCTTCTCAGGTCCTCCGGACCCAGTACTTC. Filled out from reference TRBV7-6 and TRBJ2-5, the complete variable domain reads GAGVSQSPRYKVTKRGQDVALRCDPISGHVSLYWYRQALGQGPEFLTYFNYEAQQDKSGLPNDRFSAERPEGSISTLTIQRTEQRDSAMYRCASSLASQVLRTQYFGPGTRLLVL.

On this clone: In the same sample, other DNA sequences code for this CDR3. This sequence joins TRBV6-5 and TRBJ2-7; the D gene is possibly TRBD2 (5 bases). Trimming removed 6 bases from V and 3 bases from J, with 6 bases in between. CDR3 length: 11 amino acids. Germline CDR1 MNHEY, CDR2 SVGAGI. The CDR3 nucleotides are TGTGCCAGCAGACGGGGCTACGAGCAGTACTTC. It yields the protein CASRRGYEQYF.

The genes are TRBV14 and TRBJ2-3; unclear D gene. The CDR3 runs 13 residues. The ends were cut back, 3 bases at V and 0 bases at J, with 4 bases in the middle. Germline V lookup: CDR1 SGHDN, CDR2 FVKESK. The CDR3 DNA follows: TGTGCCAGCAGCCACCAGAGCACAGATACGCAGTATTTT. It codes for CASSHQSTDTQYF.

This sequence joins TRBV5-1 and TRBJ2-7; D remains ambiguous. The CDR3 length is 11 residues. The V end was cut by 8 bases, the J end by 2 bases, with 8 bases between. CDR1 SGHRS and CDR2 YFSETQ come from the germline V gene. Here the CDR3 reads CASRAAYEQYF. CDR3 sequence (DNA): TGCGCCAGTCGCGCGGCCTACGAGCAGTACTTC.

This clone was picked up a small number of times. This rearrangement joins TRBV12-5 to TRBJ1-2; D not certain. The CDR3 loop spans 12 amino acids. V shed 6 bases and J shed 2 bases, with 7 bases lying between them. Germline V gives CDR1 LGHNT, CDR2 FRNRAP. CDR3 sequence reads: CASGNSNYGYTF. As DNA, the CDR3 is TGTGCTAGTGGAAATTCAAACTATGGCTACACCTTC.

The chain is built from TRBV18 and TRBJ2-7, with 8 positions matching TRBD1. The CDR3 consists of 17 residues. The germline V gene has CDR1 KGHSH and CDR2 LQKENI. The J segment lost 0 bases and the V segment lost 4 bases, leaving 11 bases of the junction unmatched. DNA of the CDR3: TGTGCCAGCTCACTAGCTACACCCGGGACAGGCTCCTACGAGCAGTACTTC. This gives the protein CASSLATPGTGSYEQYF. The entire variable domain, with the rest obtained from reference TRBV18 and TRBJ2-7, is as follows: NAGVMQNPRHLVRRRGQEARLRCSPMKGHSHVYWYRQLPEEGLKFMVYLQKENIIDESGMPKERFSAEFPKEGPSILRIQQVVRGDSAAYFCASSLATPGTGSYEQYFGPGTRLTVT.

In its sample, this clone was seen once. V is TRBV28 and J is TRBJ2-7, with D possibly matching TRBD1 (5 bases). The V and J ends lost 6 bases and 2 bases respectively, with 8 bases between them. Germline V gene sequence: CDR1 MDHEN, CDR2 SYDVKM. This CDR3 spans 12 amino acids. In nucleotides, the CDR3 is TGTGCCAGCAGGCAGGGCGCCTACGAGCAGTACTTC. Amino acid sequence: CASRQGAYEQYF.

The genes are TRBV29-1 and TRBJ1-1; D gene uncertain. V gave up 7 bases and J gave up 6 bases, with 15 bases separating them. Per germline, CDR1 SQVTM and CDR2 ANQGSEA. This CDR3 comprises 12 residues. The CDR3 protein is CSAQSDSSEAFF. The CDR3 nucleotides read TGCAGCGCTCAGTCAGATTCCTCTGAAGCTTTCTTT.

This rearrangement joins TRBV19 to TRBJ1-1; 7 nucleotides line up with TRBD1. CDR3 size: 15 residues. V was clipped by 4 bases and J by 1 base; unmatched bases: 6. CDR1 is LNHDA, CDR2 SQIVND, per germline (reference sequence). The CDR3 DNA follows: TGTGCCAGTAGTACTTCAGGGACAGCGAACACTGAAGCTTTCTTT. It yields the protein CASSTSGTANTEAFF.

This chain connects TRBV6-6 to TRBJ1-5, with D possibly matching TRBD1 (5 bases). This CDR3 region has 15 residues. V lost 1 base and J 3 bases, leaving 10 bases between the germline ends. Germline CDR1 and CDR2: MNHNY and SVGAGI (reference sequence). The CDR3: CASSYFQGANQPQHF. CDR3 in DNA: TGTGCCAGCAGTTACTTCCAGGGCGCCAATCAGCCCCAGCATTTT.

J is TRBJ2-7 and V is TRBV6-1; 9 nucleotides match TRBD2. Germline lookup yields CDR1 MNHNS and CDR2 SASEGT. V was pared by 6 bases and J by 7 bases, with 13 bases of the junction left unmatched. The CDR3 is made up of 15 amino acids. The CDR3 is CASSTVGSGSGEQYF. CDR3 DNA sequence: TGTGCCAGCAGCACCGTAGGTAGCGGGAGTGGAGAGCAGTACTTC.

V gene TRBV5-1 combines with J gene TRBJ2-3; TRBD1 matches 7 bases. J was trimmed by 5 bases and V by 2 bases; bases with no gene match: 5. CDR1 is SGHRS, CDR2 YFSETQ, per germline. The CDR3 consists of 14 residues. In DNA form, the CDR3 reads TGCGCCAGCAGCTTCCTCGCAGGGGGAGATACGCAGTATTTT. Translating it yields CASSFLAGGDTQYF. Full variable domain (outside the CDR3, taken from reference TRBV5-1 and TRBJ2-3): KAGVTQTPRYLIKTRGQQVTLSCSPISGHRSVSWYQQTPGQGLQFLFEYFSETQRNKGNFPGRFSGRQFSNSRSEMNVSTLELGDSALYLCASSFLAGGDTQYFGPGTRLTVL.

This clone was detected only once. The CDR3 loop reads CASRSLRPAGVTGELFF. The DNA of the CDR3 is TGTGCCAGCAGATCCCTGCGGCCAGCGGGAGTAACCGGGGAGCTGTTTTTT. The chain recombines TRBV7-9 with TRBJ2-2; 8 bases fit TRBD2. The CDR3 has 17 residues. In germline, CDR1 is SEHNR, CDR2 FQNEAQ (reference sequence). V shed 6 bases, J shed 5 bases, and the junction held 14 bases outside the gene matches.

This chain joins TRBV5-5 and TRBJ2-6; possible D gene TRBD2, 6 bases. Germline V gene lookup returns CDR1 SGHKS and CDR2 YYEKEE (reference sequence). The V and J ends lost 4 bases and 0 bases respectively, with 17 bases between them. The CDR3 is made up of 18 amino acids. The CDR3 coding sequence is TGTGCCAGCAGCCCCCGAGGAGGGATTAGCTCTGGGGCCAACGTCCTGACTTTC. Translating gives CASSPRGGISSGANVLTF.

This chain joins TRBV28 and TRBJ1-2; TRBD1 agrees at 7 bases. Germline lookup yields CDR1 MDHEN and CDR2 SYDVKM. Unmatched junction bases numbered 6, after V lost 5 bases and J lost 6 bases. The length of the CDR3 is 13 residues. CDR3 nucleotide sequence: TGTGCCAGCAGTCCCGACAGGGTCAATGGCTACACCTTC. It translates to CASSPDRVNGYTF.

The rearrangement joins TRBV4-1 to TRBJ2-3; 14 nucleotides align to TRBD2. J gave up 3 bases and V 6 bases, and 8 bases lay outside the gene matches. The CDR3 totals 17 residues. The germline CDR1 and CDR2 sequences are MGHRA and YSYEKL. The CDR3 DNA is TGCGCCAGCAGAGACAGACTAGCGGGAGGGCTTACAGATACGCAGTATTTT. This translates into CASRDRLAGGLTDTQYF.

The chain links TRBV4-1 to TRBJ2-7; D uncertain. The CDR3 sequence is 13 residues long. CDR1 and CDR2 from the germline V gene are MGHRA and YSYEKL. Trimming took off 2 bases at V and 7 bases at J, with 12 bases between the two ends. The CDR3 nucleotides read TGCGCCAGCAGCCAACCTTGGTCGCGGGAGCAGTACTTC. Protein sequence: CASSQPWSREQYF.

In the case of this clone: One end of the junction is discordant with germline, which a read error may explain. The genes are TRBV7-7 and TRBJ2-2; 9 bases map to TRBD2. Germline CDR1 reads SSHAT; CDR2 reads FNYEAQ (reference sequence). The CDR3 spans 16 residues. As DNA, the CDR3 is TGTGCTAGCAGCAGGGGACTAGCCGTGAACACCGGGGAGCTGTTTTTT. Its protein product is CASSRGLAVNTGELFF.

This rearrangement joins TRBV4-2 to TRBJ1-3, with 10 bases fitting TRBD1. Germline-derived CDR1 and CDR2 are LGHNA and YNFKEQ. There are 17 residues in the CDR3. The ends lost 2 bases at V and 2 bases at J; junction bases unmatched: 6. The CDR3 spells CASSQNRDRGAGNTIYF. The DNA of the CDR3 is TGTGCCAGCAGCCAAAACCGGGACAGGGGTGCTGGAAACACCATATATTTT.

V and J are TRBV5-6 and TRBJ2-5; 8 bases are a match to TRBD1. Germline V CDR1 and CDR2: SGHDT, YYEEEE. The junction had 13 bases not matched to a gene; V was cut back by 1 base and J by 5 bases. This CDR3 region has 17 residues. The CDR3 reads CASSLKGQGRHRETQYF. The CDR3 DNA follows: TGTGCCAGCAGCTTGAAAGGACAGGGACGGCATAGGGAGACCCAGTACTTC.

This chain connects TRBV28 to TRBJ1-5; D not certain. The CDR3 runs 11 residues. The V gene's germline CDR1 is MDHEN and CDR2 SYDVKM. The CDR3 loop is CALGRNQPQHF. The CDR3 DNA reads TGTGCTCTGGGGAGGAATCAGCCCCAGCATTTT.

The chain has TRBV2 and TRBJ2-2, with 8 bases fitting TRBD1. This CDR3 is 14 amino acids long. After removal of 6 bases from V and 5 bases from J, the junction contained 5 bases not matched to a gene. Per germline, CDR1 SNHLY and CDR2 FYNNEI. CDR3 in DNA: TGTGCCAGCAGACCCGGACAGGGAACCGGGGAGCTGTTTTTT. It codes for CASRPGQGTGELFF.

V and J are TRBV6-6 and TRBJ2-1; the match to TRBD2 covers 9 bases. CDR1 and CDR2 from the germline V gene are MNHNY and SVGAGI (reference sequence). Losses at the gene ends were 5 bases for V and 2 bases for J; bases not matched to a gene: 7. This CDR3 is 16 amino acids long. The DNA for the CDR3 is TGTGCCAGCAGTCCCTTAGCGGGAGCTACCTACAATGAGCAGTTCTTC. Its protein product is CASSPLAGATYNEQFF.

Remarks on this clone: The sample holds other DNA sequences that translate to the same CDR3. V gene TRBV29-1 combines with J gene TRBJ1-1, with D possibly matching TRBD1 (5 bases). This CDR3 has 13 amino acids. V was cut by 3 bases and J by 0 bases, with 8 bases left in between. Per the germline V gene, CDR1 is SQVTM and CDR2 is ANQGSEA. CDR3 nucleotide sequence: TGCAGCGTTGACCAGGGCATGAACACTGAAGCTTTCTTT. Translation: CSVDQGMNTEAFF.

This chain joins TRBV11-2 and TRBJ2-7, with D possibly TRBD2 on 5 matching bases. V gave up 6 bases and J gave up 7 bases, with 16 bases separating them. The germline V gene encodes CDR1 SGHAT and CDR2 FQNNGV. The CDR3 spans 13 residues. The CDR3 DNA sequence: TGTGCCAGCAGTGACGCACTAGTCGCTGAGCAGTACTTC. This gives the protein CASSDALVAEQYF.

This chain uses TRBV4-3 with TRBJ2-5, with 14 bases lining up with TRBD2. There are 14 residues in the CDR3. Germline trimming cut 4 bases from V and 5 bases from J; bases unmatched to any gene: 0. Looked up from germline, CDR1 is LGHNA and CDR2 is YSLEER. The CDR3 DNA follows: TGCGCCAGCAGCCGGACTAGCGGGAGGGAGACCCAGTACTTC. This sequence encodes CASSRTSGRETQYF.

The chain couples TRBV15 to TRBJ1-2, with 8 bases aligning to TRBD1. This CDR3 region has 14 residues. Per the germline V gene, CDR1 is LNHNV and CDR2 is YYDKDF (reference sequence). V dropped 3 bases and J dropped 4; count of bases not matched to a gene: 4. The CDR3 nucleotides read TGTGCCACCAGCAGCGACAGGGGAGGCTATGGCTACACCTTC. Amino acids: CATSSDRGGYGYTF.

The chain uses TRBV28 and TRBJ1-4; a possible D gene is TRBD1 (6 bases). The CDR3 runs to 16 residues. The germline V gene has CDR1 MDHEN and CDR2 SYDVKM. With 4 bases removed from V and 8 bases from J, the gap between germline ends came to 20 bases. The chain's CDR3 is CASSSTSDRLGEKLFF. The CDR3 DNA reads TGTGCCAGCAGTTCCACGTCCGACAGGCTGGGGGAAAAACTGTTTTTT.